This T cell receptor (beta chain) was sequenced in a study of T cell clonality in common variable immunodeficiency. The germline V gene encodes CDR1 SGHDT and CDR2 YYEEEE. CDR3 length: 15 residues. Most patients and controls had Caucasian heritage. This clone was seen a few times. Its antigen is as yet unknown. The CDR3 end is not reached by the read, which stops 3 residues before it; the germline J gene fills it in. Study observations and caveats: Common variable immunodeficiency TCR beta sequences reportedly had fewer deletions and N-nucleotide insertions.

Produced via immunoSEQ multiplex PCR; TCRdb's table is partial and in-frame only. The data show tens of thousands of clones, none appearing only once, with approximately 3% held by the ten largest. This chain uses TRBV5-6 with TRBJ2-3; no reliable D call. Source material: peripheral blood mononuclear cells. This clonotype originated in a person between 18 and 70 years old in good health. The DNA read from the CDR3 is TGTGCCAGCAGCGGAAACAGAGTCAGTCAAGAGACG. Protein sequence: CASSGNRVSQET. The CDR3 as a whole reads CASSGNRVSQETQYF. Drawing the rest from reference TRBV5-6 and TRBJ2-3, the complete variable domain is DAGVTQSPTHLIKTRGQQVTLRCSPKSGHDTVSWYQQALGQGPQFIFQYYEEEERQRGNFPDRFSGHQFPNYSSELNVNALLLGDSALYLCASSGNRVSQETQYFGPGTRLTVL.